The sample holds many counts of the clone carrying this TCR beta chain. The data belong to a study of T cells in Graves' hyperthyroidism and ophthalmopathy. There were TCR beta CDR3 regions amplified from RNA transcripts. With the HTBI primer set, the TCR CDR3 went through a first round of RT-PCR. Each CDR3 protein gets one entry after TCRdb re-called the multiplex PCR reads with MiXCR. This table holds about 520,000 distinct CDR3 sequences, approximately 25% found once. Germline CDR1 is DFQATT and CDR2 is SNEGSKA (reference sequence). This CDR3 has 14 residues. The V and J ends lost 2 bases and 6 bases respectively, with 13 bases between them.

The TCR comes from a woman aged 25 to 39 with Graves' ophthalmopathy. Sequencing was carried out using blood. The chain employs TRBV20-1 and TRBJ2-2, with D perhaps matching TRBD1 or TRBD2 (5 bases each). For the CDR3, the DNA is TGCAGTGCTAGATCGTCGGGGCTGGCCGGGGAGCTGTTTTTT. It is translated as CSARSSGLAGELFF.